Detailed here is one T cell receptor (beta chain). Its specificity is not known. Sampling of blood occurred at baseline, cycle 4 day 1, and cycle 7 day 1. The record originates from a study of OX40 agonist ivuxolimab in advanced cancers. Across the study: Patients undergoing dose escalation presented with hepatocellular carcinoma, melanoma, renal cell or head and neck cancer.

The repertoire was sequenced with immunoSEQ multiplex PCR; TCRdb's copy has only in-frame clones and lacks some. Of about 79,000 clones listed, approximately 80% are singletons. Overall study results and limits: Part of the nonresponder group also had normalized T-cell clonal expansion that was low.

The CDR3 totals 14 residues. V trimming: 4 bases; J trimming: 3 bases; junction bases outside the gene matches: 2. The V gene's germline CDR1 is SGHRS and CDR2 YFSETQ. V gene TRBV5-1 combines with J gene TRBJ1-4; 8 bases map to TRBD1. This clonotype originated in an adult with an advanced solid tumor such as melanoma, head and neck, liver or kidney cancer. The source material was CD4+ or CD8+ T cells sorted from blood, sampled in a trial of the OX40 agonist ivuxolimab. CDR3 DNA: TGCGCCAGCAGCGGACAGGGAGCTAATGAAAAACTGTTTTTT. Amino acids: CASSGQGANEKLFF.